This T cell receptor beta chain was identified during a study of T cell responses to AZD1222 COVID-19 vaccine (dated by TCRdb to the early 2020s). Regarding the research as a whole: AZD1222 recipients with second doses at about 4 weeks or about 12 weeks were pooled, because spike-specific TCR depth and breadth did not differ between schedules. Enrollment into the trials was organized by age into subgroups of 18-55, 56-69 and 70-plus years, and those subgroups contained roughly 150, 30 and 60 TCR-sequenced participants, respectively. A total of over 230 trial participants underwent TCR sequencing, of whom 207 received two doses of AZD1222 and some 25 received two doses of the MenACWY control vaccine. Study-wide conclusions, independent of this receptor: Reportedly, almost half of the unique spike-specific TCRs recognized epitopes lying outside the regions that are mutated in the B.1.351 and B.1.1.7 variants. Only five to seven AZD1222 recipients were SARS-CoV-2 seropositive at baseline, limiting conclusions about previously exposed vaccinees. The 56-69-year group was small, and its depth increase did not reach significance, likely because of low power. Spike-specific TCR breadth and depth rose significantly after two AZD1222 doses compared with day 0 and with MenACWY recipients. Vaccine-associated CD4 TCRs spanned the whole spike protein, with dominant responses in regions 160-218 and 743-854. No day 14 peak-response samples were available, so repertoires were characterized only after the peak T cell response. Most participants were white British and females outnumbered males, and the authors suggested that clonal diversity may have been underestimated.

V trim: 3 bases; J trim: 7 bases; unmatched bases: 8. Spanning cysteine to phenylalanine, the CDR3 consists of 15 amino acids. CDR3 DNA only is kept here, 45 bases in frame from base 1. According to the germline V gene, CDR1 reads SNHLY and CDR2 reads FYNNEI. The time point tag for this specimen amounts to: baseline before first vaccination. Vaccinee samples were obtained from the UK trials COV001 and COV002, which included a single-blind randomized controlled phase 2/3 trial of AZD1222 (ChAdOx1 nCoV-19) in healthy adults. Trial participant PBMC samples were collected at day 0 and day 28 after the second dose for TCRbeta chain sequencing. As to this clone: Its specific antigen is unknown. No clone much larger than this one lies a single base away; base qualities are absent.

The CDR3 regions of human TCRbeta chains were analyzed by immunosequencing. Regarding the original processing steps: TCRs in the repertoires were matched against a reference library of SARS-CoV-2-specific TCRs that had been generated with the MIRA antigen-specificity platform. Breadth was defined as the fraction of unique TCRs that were SARS-CoV-2-associated, and depth was defined as the fraction of total T cells that were SARS-CoV-2-associated. Each spike-specific TCR was assigned to its reactive spike region and to a CD4 or CD8 class using the MIRA data. Log10-transformed breadth and depth values were compared by one-way ANOVA with Sidak's multiple comparisons tests. The source is immuneACCESS, and TCRdb retained only in-frame sequences with V and J called. Part of the clones is not carried over; for the studies checked, unresolved V genes explain less than half of this, and the remainder is unexplained. V and J calls and clone size come straight from that table; D and trimming were deduced from the DNA. The sample data list about 110,000 clones, and about 86% of these were observed just once. The ten biggest clones cover 3.3% of the sample.

This receptor chain uses TRBV2 and TRBJ1-5, with 8 middle bases fitting TRBD1. The sequence derives from an adult in good health. The source was peripheral blood, collected on day 0 of AZD1222 vaccination. The nucleotides read TGTGCCAGCAGTGAGATGACAGGGGTGCTGCAGCCCCAGCATTTT. The resulting protein is CASSEMTGVLQPQHF.